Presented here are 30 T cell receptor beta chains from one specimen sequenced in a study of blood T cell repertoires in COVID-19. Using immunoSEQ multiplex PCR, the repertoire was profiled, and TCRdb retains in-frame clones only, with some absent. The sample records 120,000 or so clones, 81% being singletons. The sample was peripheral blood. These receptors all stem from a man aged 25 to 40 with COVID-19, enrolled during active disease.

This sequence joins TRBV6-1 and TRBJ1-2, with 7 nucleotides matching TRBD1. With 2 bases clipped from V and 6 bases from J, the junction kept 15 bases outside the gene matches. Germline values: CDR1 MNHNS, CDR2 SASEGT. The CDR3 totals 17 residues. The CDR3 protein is CASSETLGQPLRHGYTF. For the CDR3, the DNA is TGTGCCAGCAGTGAAACTTTGGGACAGCCCCTTCGACATGGCTACACCTTC.

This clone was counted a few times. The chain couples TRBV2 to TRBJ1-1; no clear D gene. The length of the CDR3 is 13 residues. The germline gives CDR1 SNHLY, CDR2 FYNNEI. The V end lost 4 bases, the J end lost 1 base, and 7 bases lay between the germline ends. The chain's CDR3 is CASSGLENTEAFF. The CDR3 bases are TGTGCCAGCAGTGGGCTAGAGAACACTGAAGCTTTCTTT.

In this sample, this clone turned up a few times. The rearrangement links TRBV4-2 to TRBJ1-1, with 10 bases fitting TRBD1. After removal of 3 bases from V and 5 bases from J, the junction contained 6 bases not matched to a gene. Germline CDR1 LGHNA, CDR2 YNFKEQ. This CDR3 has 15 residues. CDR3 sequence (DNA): TGTGCCAGCAGCCATCTACGGACAGGGGGAACTGAAGCTTTCTTT. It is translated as CASSHLRTGGTEAFF.

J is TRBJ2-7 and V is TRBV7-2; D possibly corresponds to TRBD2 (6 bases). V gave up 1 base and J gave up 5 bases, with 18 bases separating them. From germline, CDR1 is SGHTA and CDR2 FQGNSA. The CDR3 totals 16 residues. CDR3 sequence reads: CASSLELEGRLNEQYF. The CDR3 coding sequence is TGTGCCAGCAGCTTAGAGTTGGAGGGCCGTTTGAACGAGCAGTACTTC.

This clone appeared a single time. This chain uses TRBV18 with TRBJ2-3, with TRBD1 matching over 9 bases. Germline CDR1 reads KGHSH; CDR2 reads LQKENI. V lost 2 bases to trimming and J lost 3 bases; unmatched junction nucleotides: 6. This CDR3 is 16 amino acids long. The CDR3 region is CASSPITGGLTDTQYF. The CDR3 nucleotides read TGTGCCAGCTCACCAATAACAGGGGGCTTGACAGATACGCAGTATTTT.

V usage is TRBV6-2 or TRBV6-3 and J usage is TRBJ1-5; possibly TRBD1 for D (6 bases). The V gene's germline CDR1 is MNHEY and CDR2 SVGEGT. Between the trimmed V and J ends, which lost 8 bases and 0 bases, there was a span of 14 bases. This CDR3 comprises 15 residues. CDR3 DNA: TGTGCCAGCCGTTTGGGGGGGCTTAGCAATCAGCCCCAGCATTTT. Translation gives CASRLGGLSNQPQHF.

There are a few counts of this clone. The CDR3 spells CASGSDRGGDTQYF. The CDR3 DNA reads TGTGCTAGTGGTTCGGACAGGGGTGGGGATACGCAGTATTTT. The rearrangement links TRBV12-5 to TRBJ2-3; 9 bases agree with TRBD1. In germline, CDR1 is LGHNT, CDR2 FRNRAP. J lost 6 bases, V lost 4 bases, and 5 bases had no gene match. The CDR3 contains 14 residues.

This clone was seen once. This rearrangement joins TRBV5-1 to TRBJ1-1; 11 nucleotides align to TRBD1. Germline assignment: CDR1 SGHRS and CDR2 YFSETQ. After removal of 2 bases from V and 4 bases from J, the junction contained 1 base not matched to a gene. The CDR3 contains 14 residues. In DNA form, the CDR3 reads TGCGCCAGCAGCTTTGGGACAGGGGGCACTGAAGCTTTCTTT. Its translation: CASSFGTGGTEAFF.

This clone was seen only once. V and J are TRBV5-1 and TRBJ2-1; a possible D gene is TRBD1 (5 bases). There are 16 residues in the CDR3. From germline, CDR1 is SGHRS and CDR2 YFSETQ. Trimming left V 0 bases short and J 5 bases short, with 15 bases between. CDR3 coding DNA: TGCGCCAGCAGCTTGGAGGGGTCCCCATACGACAATGAGCAGTTCTTC. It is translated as CASSLEGSPYDNEQFF.

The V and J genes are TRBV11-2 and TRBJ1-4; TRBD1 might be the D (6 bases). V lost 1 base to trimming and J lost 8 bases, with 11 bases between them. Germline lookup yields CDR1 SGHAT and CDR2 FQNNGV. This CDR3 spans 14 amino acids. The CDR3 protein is CASSLAGAGEKLFF. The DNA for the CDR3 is TGTGCCAGCAGCTTAGCAGGGGCTGGGGAAAAACTGTTTTTT.

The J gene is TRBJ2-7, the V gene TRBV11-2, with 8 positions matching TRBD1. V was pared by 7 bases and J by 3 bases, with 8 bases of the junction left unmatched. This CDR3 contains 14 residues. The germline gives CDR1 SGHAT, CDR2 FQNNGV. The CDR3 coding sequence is TGTGCCAGCAACGGACAGGGAGAGCACTACGAGCAGTACTTC. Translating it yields CASNGQGEHYEQYF.

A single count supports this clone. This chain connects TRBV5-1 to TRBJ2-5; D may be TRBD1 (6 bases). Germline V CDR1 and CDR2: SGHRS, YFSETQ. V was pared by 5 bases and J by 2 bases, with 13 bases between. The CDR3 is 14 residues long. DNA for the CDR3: TGCGCCAGCAGAACAGGGCCCTCTCAAGAGACCCAGTACTTC. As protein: CASRTGPSQETQYF.

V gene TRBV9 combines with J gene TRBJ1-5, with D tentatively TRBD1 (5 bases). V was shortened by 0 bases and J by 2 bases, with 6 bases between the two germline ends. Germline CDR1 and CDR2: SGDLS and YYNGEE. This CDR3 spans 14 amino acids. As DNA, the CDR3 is TGTGCCAGCAGCGTAGGGGGGGGCAATCAGCCCCAGCATTTT. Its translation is CASSVGGGNQPQHF.

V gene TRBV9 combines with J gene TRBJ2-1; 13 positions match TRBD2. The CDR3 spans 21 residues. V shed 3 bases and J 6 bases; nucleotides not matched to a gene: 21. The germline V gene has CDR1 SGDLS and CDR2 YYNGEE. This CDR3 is CASSAQMDTGAGLAGTNEQFF. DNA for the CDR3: TGTGCCAGCAGCGCTCAAATGGATACGGGGGCGGGACTAGCGGGGACCAATGAGCAGTTCTTC.

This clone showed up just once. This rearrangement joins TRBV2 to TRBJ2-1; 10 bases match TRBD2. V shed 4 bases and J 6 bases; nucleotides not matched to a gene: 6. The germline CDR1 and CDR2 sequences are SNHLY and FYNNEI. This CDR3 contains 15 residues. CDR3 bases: TGTGCCAGCAGTGGTGGTGGACTAGCGGTCAATGAGCAGTTCTTC. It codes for CASSGGGLAVNEQFF.

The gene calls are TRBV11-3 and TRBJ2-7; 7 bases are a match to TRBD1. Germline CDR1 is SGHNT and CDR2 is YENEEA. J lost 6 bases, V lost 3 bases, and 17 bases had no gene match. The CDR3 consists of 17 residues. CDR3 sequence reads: CASSFRNPGQPSGEQYF. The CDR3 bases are TGTGCCAGCAGCTTTAGGAACCCGGGACAGCCCTCCGGCGAGCAGTACTTC.

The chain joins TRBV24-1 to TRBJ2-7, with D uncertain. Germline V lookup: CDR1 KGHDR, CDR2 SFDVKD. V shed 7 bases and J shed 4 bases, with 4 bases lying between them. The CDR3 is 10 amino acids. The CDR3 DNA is TGTGCCACCAGCCGGTACGAGCAGTACTTC. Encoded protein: CATSRYEQYF.

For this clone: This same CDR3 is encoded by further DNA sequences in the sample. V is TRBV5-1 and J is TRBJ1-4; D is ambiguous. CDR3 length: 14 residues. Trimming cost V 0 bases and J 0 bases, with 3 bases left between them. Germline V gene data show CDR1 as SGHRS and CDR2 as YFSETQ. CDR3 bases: TGCGCCAGCAGCTTGGACTCAACTAATGAAAAACTGTTTTTT. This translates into CASSLDSTNEKLFF.

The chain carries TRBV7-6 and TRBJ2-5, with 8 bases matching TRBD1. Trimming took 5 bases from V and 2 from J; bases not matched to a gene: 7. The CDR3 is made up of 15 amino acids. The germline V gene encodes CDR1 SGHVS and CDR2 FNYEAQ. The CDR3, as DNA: TGTGCCAGCAGCGCCAGACAGGGGACACAAGAGACCCAGTACTTC. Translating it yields CASSARQGTQETQYF.

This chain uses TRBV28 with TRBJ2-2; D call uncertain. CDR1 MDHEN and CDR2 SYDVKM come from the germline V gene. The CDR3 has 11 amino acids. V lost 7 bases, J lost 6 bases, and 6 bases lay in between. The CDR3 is CASILAGELFF. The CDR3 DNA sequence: TGTGCCAGCATCCTCGCCGGGGAGCTGTTTTTT.

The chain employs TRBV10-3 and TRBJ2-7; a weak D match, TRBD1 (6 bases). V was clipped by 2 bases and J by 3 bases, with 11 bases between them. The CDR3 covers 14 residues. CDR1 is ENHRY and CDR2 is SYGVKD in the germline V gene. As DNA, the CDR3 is TGTGCCATCAGTGAGCAACAGGGCTTCTACGAGCAGTACTTC. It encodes CAISEQQGFYEQYF.

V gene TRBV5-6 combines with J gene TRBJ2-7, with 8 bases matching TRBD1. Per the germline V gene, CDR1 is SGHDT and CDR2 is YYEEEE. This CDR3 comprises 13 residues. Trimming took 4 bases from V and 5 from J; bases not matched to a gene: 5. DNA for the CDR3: TGTGCCAGCAGCCCCAGGGGGCGGGACGAGCAGTACTTC. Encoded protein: CASSPRGRDEQYF.

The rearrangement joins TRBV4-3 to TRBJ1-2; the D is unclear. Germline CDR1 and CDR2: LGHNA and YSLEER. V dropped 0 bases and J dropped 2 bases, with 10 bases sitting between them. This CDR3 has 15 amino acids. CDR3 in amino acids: CASSQEEGHNYGYTF. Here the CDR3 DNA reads TGCGCCAGCAGCCAAGAAGAGGGTCACAACTATGGCTACACCTTC.

CDR3: CAWSDGVSSSPLHF. CDR3 bases: TGTGCCTGGAGTGATGGAGTTAGTAGTTCACCCCTCCACTTT. The J gene is TRBJ1-6, the V gene TRBV30; D uncertain. V was cut by 1 base and J by 9 bases, with 13 bases left in between. Looked up from germline, CDR1 is GTSNPN and CDR2 is SVGIG (reference sequence). The CDR3 covers 14 residues.

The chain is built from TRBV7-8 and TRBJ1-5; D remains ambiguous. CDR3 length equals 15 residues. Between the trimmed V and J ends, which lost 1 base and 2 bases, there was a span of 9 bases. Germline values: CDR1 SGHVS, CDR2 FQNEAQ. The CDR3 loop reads CASSLVWGGNQPQHF. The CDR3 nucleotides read TGTGCCAGCAGCTTAGTATGGGGAGGCAATCAGCCCCAGCATTTT. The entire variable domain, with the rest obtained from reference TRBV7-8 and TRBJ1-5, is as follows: GAGVSQSPRYKVAKRGQDVALRCDPISGHVSLFWYQQALGQGPEFLTYFQNEAQLDKSGLPSDRFFAERPEGSVSTLKIQRTQQEDSAVYLCASSLVWGGNQPQHFGDGTRLSIL.

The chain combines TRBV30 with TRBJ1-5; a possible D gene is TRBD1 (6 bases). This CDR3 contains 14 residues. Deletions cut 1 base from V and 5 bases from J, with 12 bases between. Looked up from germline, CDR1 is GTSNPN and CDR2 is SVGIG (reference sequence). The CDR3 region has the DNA TGTGCCTGGAGTGCGACAGGTGGGGATCAGCCCCAGCATTTT. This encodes CAWSATGGDQPQHF.

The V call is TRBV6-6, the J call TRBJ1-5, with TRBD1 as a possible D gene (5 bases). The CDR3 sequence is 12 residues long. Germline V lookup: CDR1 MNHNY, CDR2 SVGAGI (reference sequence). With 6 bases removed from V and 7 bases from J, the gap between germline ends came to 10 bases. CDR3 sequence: CASSLDMQPQHF. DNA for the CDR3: TGTGCCAGCAGCTTGGACATGCAGCCCCAGCATTTT.

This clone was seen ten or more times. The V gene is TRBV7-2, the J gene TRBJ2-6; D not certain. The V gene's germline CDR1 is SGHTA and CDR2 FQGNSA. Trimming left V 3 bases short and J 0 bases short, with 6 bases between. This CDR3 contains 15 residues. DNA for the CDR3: TGTGCCAGCAGCTTCGCGGCCTCTGGGGCCAACGTCCTGACTTTC. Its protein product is CASSFAASGANVLTF.

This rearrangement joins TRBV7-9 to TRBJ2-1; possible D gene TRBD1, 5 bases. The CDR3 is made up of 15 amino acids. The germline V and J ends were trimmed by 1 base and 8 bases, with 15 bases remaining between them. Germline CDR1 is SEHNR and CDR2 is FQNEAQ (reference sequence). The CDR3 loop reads CASSLGAQGRYEQFF. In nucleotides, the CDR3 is TGTGCCAGCAGCTTAGGGGCGCAGGGCCGATATGAGCAGTTCTTC.

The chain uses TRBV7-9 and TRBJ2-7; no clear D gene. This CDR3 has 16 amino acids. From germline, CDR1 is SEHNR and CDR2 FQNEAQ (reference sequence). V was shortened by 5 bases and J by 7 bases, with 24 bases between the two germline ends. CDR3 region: CASSPRRGSELREQYF. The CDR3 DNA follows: TGTGCCAGCAGCCCGAGGAGAGGCAGTGAGCTACGGGAGCAGTACTTC.